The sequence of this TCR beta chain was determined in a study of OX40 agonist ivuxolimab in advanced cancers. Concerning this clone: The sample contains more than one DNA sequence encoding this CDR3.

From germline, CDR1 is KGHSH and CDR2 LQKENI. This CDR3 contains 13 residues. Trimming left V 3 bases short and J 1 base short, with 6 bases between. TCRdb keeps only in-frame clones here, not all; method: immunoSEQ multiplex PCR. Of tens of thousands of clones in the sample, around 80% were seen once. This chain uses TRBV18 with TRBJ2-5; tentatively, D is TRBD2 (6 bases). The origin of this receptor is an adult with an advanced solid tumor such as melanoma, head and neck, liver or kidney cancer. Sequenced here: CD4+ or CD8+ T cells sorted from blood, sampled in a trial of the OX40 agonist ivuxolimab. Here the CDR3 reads CASSPGGQETQYF. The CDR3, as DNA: TGTGCCAGCTCACCCGGGGGCCAAGAGACCCAGTACTTC.